This TCR beta chain was recovered during a study of shared clonotypes between healthy human individuals. Whole-study results and caveats: Rarefaction exposed incomplete sorted-subset sequencing despite large depth.

Germline CDR1 is SGHTA and CDR2 is FQGNSA. This CDR3 comprises 13 residues. Trimming removed 4 bases at V and 0 bases at J, with 5 bases between. Sequencing was at deep level. Only in-frame clones appear in the TCRdb table, and some are missing; sequencing was by immunoSEQ multiplex PCR. The repertoire consists of 2 million to 2.5 million clones, with over 90% occurring once and the leading ten covering about 0.39%. Points on this clone: The antigen is not known.

The receptor was derived from a man between 18 and 35 years old in good health. Some clones in this sample may be carry-over from other donors' samples. The chain recombines TRBV7-2 with TRBJ2-3; no definite D call. The sequenced material came from naive CD4+ T cells from PBMCs. Regarding subset: CD45RA+ positively selected. CDR3 sequence: CASSWGSTDTQYF. CDR3 in DNA: TGTGCCAGCAGCTGGGGAAGCACAGATACGCAGTATTTT. Variable domain in full (rest from reference TRBV7-2 and TRBJ2-3): GAGVSQSPSNKVTEKGKDVELRCDPISGHTALYWYRQSLGQGLEFLIYFQGNSAPDKSGLPSDRFSAERTGGSVSTLTIQRTQQEDSAVYLCASSWGSTDTQYFGPGTRLTVL.